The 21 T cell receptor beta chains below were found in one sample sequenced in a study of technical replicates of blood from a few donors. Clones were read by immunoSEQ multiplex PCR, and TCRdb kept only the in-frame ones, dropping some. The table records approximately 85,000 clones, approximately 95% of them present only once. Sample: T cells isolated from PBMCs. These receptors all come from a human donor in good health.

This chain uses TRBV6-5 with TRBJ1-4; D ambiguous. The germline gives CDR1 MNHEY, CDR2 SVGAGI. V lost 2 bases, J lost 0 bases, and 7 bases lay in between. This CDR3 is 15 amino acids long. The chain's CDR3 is CASSYRHPTNEKLFF. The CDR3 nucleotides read TGTGCCAGCAGTTACCGACATCCAACTAATGAAAAACTGTTTTTT.

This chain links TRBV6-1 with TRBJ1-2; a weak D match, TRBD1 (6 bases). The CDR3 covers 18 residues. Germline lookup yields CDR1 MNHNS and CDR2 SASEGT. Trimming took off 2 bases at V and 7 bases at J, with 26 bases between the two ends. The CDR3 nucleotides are TGTGCCAGCAGTGAACGGTGGGGGCGCACTAGCGAATATCTTGGCTACACCTTC. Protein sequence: CASSERWGRTSEYLGYTF.

The CDR3 sequence is CASSEAGTSGNIQYF. The CDR3 DNA reads as TGTGCCAGCAGTGAAGCCGGGACTAGCGGCAACATTCAGTACTTC. V and J are TRBV25-1 and TRBJ2-4; TRBD2 matches 11 bases. Losses at the gene ends were 2 bases for V and 7 bases for J; bases not matched to a gene: 4. Germline CDR1 is MGHDK and CDR2 is SYGVNS. The CDR3 runs 15 residues. Using reference TRBV25-1 and TRBJ2-4 for the parts outside the CDR3, the full variable domain is EADIYQTPRYLVIGTGKKITLECSQTMGHDKMYWYQQDPGMELHLIHYSYGVNSTEKGDLSSESTVSRIRTEHFPLTLESARPSHTSQYLCASSEAGTSGNIQYFGAGTRLSVL.

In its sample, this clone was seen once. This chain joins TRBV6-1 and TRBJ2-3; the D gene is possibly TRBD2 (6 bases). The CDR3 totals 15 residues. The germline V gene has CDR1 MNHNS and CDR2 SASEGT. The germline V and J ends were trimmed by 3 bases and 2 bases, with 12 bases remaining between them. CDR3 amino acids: CASSDAGPNTDTQYF. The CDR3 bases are TGTGCCAGCAGTGATGCGGGACCGAACACAGATACGCAGTATTTT.

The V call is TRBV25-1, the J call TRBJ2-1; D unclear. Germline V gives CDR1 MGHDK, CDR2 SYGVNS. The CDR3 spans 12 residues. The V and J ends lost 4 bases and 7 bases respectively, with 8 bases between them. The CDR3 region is CASSAKENEQFF. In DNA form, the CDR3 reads TGTGCCAGCAGTGCTAAAGAGAATGAGCAGTTCTTC.

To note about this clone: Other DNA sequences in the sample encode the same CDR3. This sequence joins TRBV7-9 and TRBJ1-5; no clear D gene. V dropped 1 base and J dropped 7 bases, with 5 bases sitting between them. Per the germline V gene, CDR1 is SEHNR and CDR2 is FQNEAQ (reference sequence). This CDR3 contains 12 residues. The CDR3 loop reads CASSLGGQPQHF. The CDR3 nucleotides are TGTGCCAGCAGCTTAGGCGGGCAGCCCCAGCATTTT.

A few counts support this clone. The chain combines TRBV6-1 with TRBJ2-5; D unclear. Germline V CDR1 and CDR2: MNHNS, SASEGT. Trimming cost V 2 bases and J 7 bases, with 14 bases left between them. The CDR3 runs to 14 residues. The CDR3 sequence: CASSEHTPAGTQYF. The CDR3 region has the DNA TGTGCCAGCAGTGAACACACACCCGCTGGGACCCAGTACTTC.

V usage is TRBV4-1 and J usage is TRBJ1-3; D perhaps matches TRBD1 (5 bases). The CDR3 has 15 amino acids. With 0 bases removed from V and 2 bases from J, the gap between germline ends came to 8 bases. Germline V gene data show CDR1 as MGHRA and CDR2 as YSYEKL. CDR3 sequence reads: CASSQDPRAGNTIYF. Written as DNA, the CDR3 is TGCGCCAGCAGCCAAGATCCCAGGGCTGGAAACACCATATATTTT.

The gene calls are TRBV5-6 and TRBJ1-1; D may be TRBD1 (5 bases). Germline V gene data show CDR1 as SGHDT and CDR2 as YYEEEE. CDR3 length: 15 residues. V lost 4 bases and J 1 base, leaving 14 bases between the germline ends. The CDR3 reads CASSIGGGTNTEAFF. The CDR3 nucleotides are TGTGCCAGCAGCATTGGGGGAGGGACGAACACTGAAGCTTTCTTT.

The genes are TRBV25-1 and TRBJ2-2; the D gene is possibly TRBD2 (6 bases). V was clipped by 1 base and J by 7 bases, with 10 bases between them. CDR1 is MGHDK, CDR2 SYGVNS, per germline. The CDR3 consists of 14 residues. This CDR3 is CASSESLARGELFF. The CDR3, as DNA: TGTGCCAGCAGTGAATCCCTAGCGCGCGGGGAGCTGTTTTTT.

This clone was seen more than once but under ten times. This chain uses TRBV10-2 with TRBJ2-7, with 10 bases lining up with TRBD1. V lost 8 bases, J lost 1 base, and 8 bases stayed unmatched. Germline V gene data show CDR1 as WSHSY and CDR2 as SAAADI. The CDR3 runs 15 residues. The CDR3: CASRQVGQGSYEQYF. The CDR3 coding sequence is TGCGCCAGCCGGCAAGTGGGACAGGGGTCCTACGAGCAGTACTTC.

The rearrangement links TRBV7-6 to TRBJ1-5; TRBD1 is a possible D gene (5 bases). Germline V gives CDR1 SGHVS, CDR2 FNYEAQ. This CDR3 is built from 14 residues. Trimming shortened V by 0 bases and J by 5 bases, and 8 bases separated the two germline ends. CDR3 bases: TGTGCCAGCAGCTTAGCTCGGGGGGATCAGCCCCAGCATTTT. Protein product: CASSLARGDQPQHF.

CDR3 loop: CASRSGTSNTGELFF. In DNA form, the CDR3 reads TGTGCCAGCAGGTCCGGGACTTCGAACACCGGGGAGCTGTTTTTT. V usage is TRBV2 and J usage is TRBJ2-2; weak D call: TRBD2 (6 bases). CDR1 and CDR2 from the germline V gene are SNHLY and FYNNEI. Trimming stripped 6 bases from V and 0 bases from J, with 11 bases between. There are 15 residues in the CDR3. The full variable domain, its missing parts supplied by reference TRBV2 and TRBJ2-2, is EPEVTQTPSHQVTQMGQEVILRCVPISNHLYFYWYRQILGQKVEFLVSFYNNEISEKSEIFDDQFSVERPDGSNFTLKIRSTKLEDSAMYFCASRSGTSNTGELFFGEGSRLTVL.

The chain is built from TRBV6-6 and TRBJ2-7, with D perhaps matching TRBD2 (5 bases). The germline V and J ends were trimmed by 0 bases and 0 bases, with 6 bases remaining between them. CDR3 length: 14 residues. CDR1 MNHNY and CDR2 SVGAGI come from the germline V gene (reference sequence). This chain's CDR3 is CASSYSDFSYEQYF. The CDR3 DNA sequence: TGTGCCAGCAGTTACTCGGACTTCTCCTACGAGCAGTACTTC.

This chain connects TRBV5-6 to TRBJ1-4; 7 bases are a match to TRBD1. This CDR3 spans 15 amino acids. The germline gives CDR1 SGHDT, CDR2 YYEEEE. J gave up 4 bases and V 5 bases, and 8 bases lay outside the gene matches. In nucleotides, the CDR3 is TGTGCCAGCAGGGGACCCGGGACAGTTAATGAAAAACTGTTTTTT. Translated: CASRGPGTVNEKLFF. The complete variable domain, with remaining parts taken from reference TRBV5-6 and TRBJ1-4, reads DAGVTQSPTHLIKTRGQQVTLRCSPKSGHDTVSWYQQALGQGPQFIFQYYEEEERQRGNFPDRFSGHQFPNYSSELNVNALLLGDSALYLCASRGPGTVNEKLFFGSGTQLSVL.

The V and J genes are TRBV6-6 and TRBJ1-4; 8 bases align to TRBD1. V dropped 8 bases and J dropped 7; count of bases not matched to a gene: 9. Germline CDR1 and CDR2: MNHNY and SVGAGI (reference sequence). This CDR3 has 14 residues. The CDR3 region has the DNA TGTGCCAGCGCCGGACAGGGTGCTACTGAAAAACTGTTTTTT. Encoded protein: CASAGQGATEKLFF.

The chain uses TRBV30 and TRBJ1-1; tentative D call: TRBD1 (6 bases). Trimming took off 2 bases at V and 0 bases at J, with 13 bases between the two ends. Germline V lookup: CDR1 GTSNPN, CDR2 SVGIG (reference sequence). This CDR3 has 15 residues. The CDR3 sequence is CAWSHQQGLNTEAFF. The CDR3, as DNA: TGTGCCTGGAGTCACCAACAGGGATTGAACACTGAAGCTTTCTTT.

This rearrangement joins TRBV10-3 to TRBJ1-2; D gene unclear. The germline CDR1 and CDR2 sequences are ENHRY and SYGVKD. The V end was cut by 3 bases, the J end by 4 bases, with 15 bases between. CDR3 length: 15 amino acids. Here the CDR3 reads CAISDPGGGSYGYTF. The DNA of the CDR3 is TGTGCCATCAGTGATCCCGGAGGCGGGTCCTATGGCTACACCTTC.

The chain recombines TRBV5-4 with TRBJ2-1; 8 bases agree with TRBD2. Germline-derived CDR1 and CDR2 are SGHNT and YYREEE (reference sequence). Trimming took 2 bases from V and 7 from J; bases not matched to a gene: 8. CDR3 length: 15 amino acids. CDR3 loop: CASSFPGGAVNEQFF. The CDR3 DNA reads TGTGCCAGCAGCTTTCCCGGGGGGGCCGTGAATGAGCAGTTCTTC.

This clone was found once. The CDR3 DNA reads TGCGCCACCCTTGTCTCAAGCGGACCCTCCTACGAGCAGTACTTC. As protein: CATLVSSGPSYEQYF. The chain recombines TRBV10-2 with TRBJ2-7; possibly TRBD2 for D (5 bases). Germline assignment: CDR1 WSHSY and CDR2 SAAADI. V lost 10 bases, J lost 0 bases, and 19 bases lay in between. This CDR3 comprises 15 residues.

The CDR3 sequence is CASTTSGGASSTDTQYF. DNA for the CDR3: TGTGCCAGTACTACTAGCGGGGGGGCTAGTAGCACAGATACGCAGTATTTT. J is TRBJ2-3 and V is TRBV19; TRBD2 agrees at 13 bases. CDR1 and CDR2 from the germline V gene are LNHDA and SQIVND (reference sequence). The CDR3 extends over 17 amino acids. Trimming took 7 bases from V and 0 from J; bases not matched to a gene: 7. Filled out from reference TRBV19 and TRBJ2-3, the complete variable domain reads DGGITQSPKYLFRKEGQNVTLSCEQNLNHDAMYWYRQDPGQGLRLIYYSQIVNDFQKGDIAEGYSVSREKKESFPLTVTSAQKNPTAFYLCASTTSGGASSTDTQYFGPGTRLTVL.